This T cell receptor (beta chain) was identified in a study of response to subunit inactivated influenza vaccine (dated by TCRdb to the late 2010s). Regarding the study in general: To follow how T cells responded to a trivalent subunit inactivated influenza vaccine, the researchers relied on deep quantitative profiling of the T cell receptor repertoire.

Reading the label with the study, this specimen's time point is: 45 days after influenza vaccine administration. The library was generated by RT-PCR. The listed sequencing device is Illumina HiSeq 2500. TCRdb cleaned the public reads at Q25 with fastp, built clones with MiXCR and kept in-frame beta chains. Each CDR3 protein gets just one entry, which takes the most common genes and DNA from the rows behind it. The sample table lists hundreds of thousands of distinct CDR3 sequences, 10% to 11% of them with a count of one. The ten largest account for approximately 12% of the sample. What the study reported, not specific to this receptor: It was suggested by the authors that each seasonal influenza vaccination may recruit only a limited number of new T cells.

To note about this clonotype: Its antigen is unknown. Per-base qualities were not stored, and no clone one base away is much larger.

Sequences LGHNA (CDR1) and YNFKEQ (CDR2) are obtained from the germline V gene. V is clipped by 2 bases and J by 9 bases, and the sequence between their germline boundaries is 20 bases long. The CDR3 starts with the cysteine, ends with the phenylalanine, and has 15 residues. Solely the CDR3 DNA is kept, with 45 bases framed from the first base. The chain joins TRBV4-2 to TRBJ2-7; the D segment cannot be called with confidence. The source material was PBMCs from blood, sampled roughly 45 days after vaccination. The sequence came from a man aged 45-65 years who received an inactivated influenza vaccine. Donor details come from another sample of the same person, matched by shared clones. At the DNA level, the sequence is TGTGCCAGCAGCCAACCGCACCGCGAGCCTGGGGTGCAGTACTTC. This gives the protein CASSQPHREPGVQYF.